This T cell receptor (beta chain) was sequenced during a study of shared clonotypes between healthy human individuals. Comment on this clone: Distinct nucleotide sequences in the sample also encode this CDR3.

TCRdb keeps only in-frame clones here, not all; method: immunoSEQ multiplex PCR. In the table there are around 2.5 million clones, 80% to 95% of which are singletons. The CDR3 loop spans 15 amino acids. Per germline, CDR1 SGHRS and CDR2 YFSETQ. The trim removed 0 bases at V and 3 bases at J, leaving 4 bases unmatched. The TCR comes from a man younger than 35 in good health. Some clones in this sample may be carry-over from other donors' samples. The chain recombines TRBV5-1 with TRBJ2-7; TRBD1 matches 9 bases. Sequenced sample: naive CD4+ T cells from PBMCs. Described subset: CD45RA+ positively selected. CDR3 bases: TGCGCCAGCAGCTTGGCCGGACAGGGGTTCTACGAGCAGTACTTC. Protein product: CASSLAGQGFYEQYF.